A single sample is the source of the 3 T cell receptor beta chains below, sequenced in a study of blood T cell repertoires in COVID-19. TCRdb keeps only in-frame clones here, not all; method: immunoSEQ multiplex PCR. The table has 430,000 or so clones, roughly 88% seen once. Sequences were obtained from PBMCs or T cells enriched from blood (not recorded which). The receptors shown here come from a woman aged 18 to 35 who had been exposed to COVID-19.

A remark on this clone: In the same sample, other DNA sequences code for this CDR3. V usage is TRBV18 and J usage is TRBJ2-3; D gene unclear. The CDR3 loop spans 12 amino acids. Germline V lookup: CDR1 KGHSH, CDR2 LQKENI. The V end lost 3 bases, the J end lost 4 bases, and 5 bases lay between the germline ends. DNA of the CDR3: TGTGCCAGCTCACCGTCGGCAGATACGCAGTATTTT. Its translation is CASSPSADTQYF.

The CDR3 nucleotides are TGTGCCAGCAGCCCCCGTTTTCGAGGGGGCCGGTACACTGAAGCTTTCTTT. This gives the protein CASSPRFRGGRYTEAFF. The gene calls are TRBV7-2 and TRBJ1-1, with 7 bases lining up with TRBD1. CDR1 is SGHTA, CDR2 FQGNSA, per germline. This CDR3 region has 17 residues. Trimming removed 5 bases from V and 3 bases from J; junction bases left unmatched: 15.

The J gene is TRBJ2-7, the V gene TRBV14; maybe TRBD2 (5 bases). Trimming took off 3 bases at V and 0 bases at J, with 6 bases between the two ends. CDR3 length: 13 residues. Germline V gene sequence: CDR1 SGHDN, CDR2 FVKESK. The CDR3 nucleotides are TGTGCCAGCAGCCAGAGGGCCTCCTACGAGCAGTACTTC. It encodes CASSQRASYEQYF.